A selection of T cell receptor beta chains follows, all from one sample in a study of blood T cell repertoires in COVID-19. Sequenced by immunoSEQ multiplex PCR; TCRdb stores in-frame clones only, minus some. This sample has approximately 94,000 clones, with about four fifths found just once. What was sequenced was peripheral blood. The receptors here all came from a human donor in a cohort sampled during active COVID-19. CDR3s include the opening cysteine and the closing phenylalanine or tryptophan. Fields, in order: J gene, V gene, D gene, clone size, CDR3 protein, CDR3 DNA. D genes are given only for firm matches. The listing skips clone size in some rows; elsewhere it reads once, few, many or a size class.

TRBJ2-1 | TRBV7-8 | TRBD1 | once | CASSPGQGVGNEQFF | TGTGCCAGCAGCCCGGGACAGGGGGTGGGCAATGAGCAGTTCTTC
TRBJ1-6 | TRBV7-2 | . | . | CASSSNRVSGSNSPLHF | TGTGCCAGCAGCTCCAACAGGGTTTCGGGAAGTAATTCACCCCTCCACTTT
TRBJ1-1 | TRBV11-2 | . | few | CASSSSGKNTEAFF | TGTGCCAGCAGCTCGTCCGGGAAGAACACTGAAGCTTTCTTT
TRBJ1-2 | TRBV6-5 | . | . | CATTGLYGYTF | TGTGCCACCACGGGACTCTATGGCTACACCTTC
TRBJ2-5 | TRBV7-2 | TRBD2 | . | CASSLAGGGETQYF | TGTGCCAGCAGCCTAGCGGGCGGGGGGGAGACCCAGTACTTC
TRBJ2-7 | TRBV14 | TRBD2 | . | CASSPIGGAATFGQYF | TGTGCCAGCAGCCCAATCGGGGGGGCAGCCACCTTTGGGCAGTACTTC
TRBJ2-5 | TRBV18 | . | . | CASSPTMGAGTQYF | TGTGCCAGCTCACCTACTATGGGGGCTGGGACCCAGTACTTC
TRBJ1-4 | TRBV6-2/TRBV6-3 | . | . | CASSYYLGEKLFF | TGTGCCAGCAGTTACTACCTGGGCGAAAAACTGTTTTTT
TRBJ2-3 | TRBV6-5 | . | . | CASSSTPGDTQYF | TGTGCCAGCAGTTCTACCCCGGGAGATACGCAGTATTTT
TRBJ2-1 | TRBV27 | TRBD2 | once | CASSLAGGGYNEQFF | TGTGCCAGCAGTCTAGCGGGAGGAGGCTACAATGAGCAGTTCTTC
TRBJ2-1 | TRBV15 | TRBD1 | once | CATSRGGTGGYNEQFF | TGTGCCACCAGCAGAGGAGGGACAGGGGGTTATAATGAGCAGTTCTTC
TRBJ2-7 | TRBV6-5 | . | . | CASRSLTAIRDEQYF | TGTGCCAGCAGAAGCCTGACAGCCATCAGGGACGAGCAGTACTTC
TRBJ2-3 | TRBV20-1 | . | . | CSASSGTGFGTQYF | TGCAGTGCTAGTAGCGGGACAGGGTTCGGTACGCAGTATTTT
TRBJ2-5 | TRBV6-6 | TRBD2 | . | CASRPGTSGRETQYF | TGTGCCAGCAGACCCGGGACTAGCGGGAGGGAGACCCAGTACTTC
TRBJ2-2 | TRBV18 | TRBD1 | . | CASSPDRGADTGELFF | TGTGCCAGCTCACCTGACAGGGGGGCGGACACCGGGGAGCTGTTTTTT
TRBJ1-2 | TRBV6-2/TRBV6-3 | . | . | CASSLGAFTNYGYTF | TGTGCCAGCAGCCTGGGGGCGTTCACTAACTATGGCTACACCTTC
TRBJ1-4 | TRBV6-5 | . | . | CATRLTLGEKLFF | TGTGCCACCAGATTGACACTCGGAGAAAAACTGTTTTTT
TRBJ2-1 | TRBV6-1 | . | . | CASIERALVGSYNEQFF | TGTGCCAGCATTGAGCGGGCGTTAGTTGGCTCCTACAATGAGCAGTTCTTC
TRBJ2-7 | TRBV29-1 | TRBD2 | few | CSGGLAGEQYF | TGCAGCGGCGGACTAGCGGGGGAGCAGTACTTC
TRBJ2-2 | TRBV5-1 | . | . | CASSLGAVNTGELFF | TGCGCCAGCAGCTTGGGAGCGGTGAACACCGGGGAGCTGTTTTTT
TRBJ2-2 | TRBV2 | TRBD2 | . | CASTLTSGTGELFF | TGTGCCAGCACTCTGACTAGCGGGACCGGGGAGCTGTTTTTT
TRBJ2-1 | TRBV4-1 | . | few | CASSRDVLRDNSYNEQFF | TGCGCCAGCAGCCGAGACGTACTCCGGGACAACTCCTACAATGAGCAGTTCTTC
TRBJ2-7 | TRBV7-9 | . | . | CASSLGVGEQYF | TGTGCCAGCAGCCTTGGAGTCGGCGAGCAGTACTTC
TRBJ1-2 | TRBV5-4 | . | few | CASTMGASNYGYTF | TGTGCCAGCACAATGGGAGCTTCTAACTATGGCTACACCTTC
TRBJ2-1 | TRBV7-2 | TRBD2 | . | CASTLTSAKDEQFF | TGTGCCAGCACCCTAACTAGCGCCAAAGATGAGCAGTTCTTC
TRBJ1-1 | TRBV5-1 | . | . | CASSLVEGQAFF | TGCGCCAGCAGCTTGGTGGAGGGCCAAGCTTTCTTT
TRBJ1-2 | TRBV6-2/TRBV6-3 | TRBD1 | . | CASSYSGQGVNGYTF | TGTGCCAGCAGTTACTCGGGACAGGGCGTCAATGGCTACACCTTC
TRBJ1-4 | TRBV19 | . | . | CASSIGTGRVTNEKLFF | TGTGCCAGTAGTATAGGAACAGGGAGGGTTACTAATGAAAAACTGTTTTTT